Listed below are T cell receptor beta chains from one sample, sequenced in a study of radiotherapy plus CTLA-4 blockade in lung cancer. The repertoire was sequenced with immunoSEQ multiplex PCR; TCRdb's copy has only in-frame clones and lacks some. This table has 84,000 or so clones, under 85% appearing once. The source material was peripheral blood, sampled from a patient treated with radiotherapy plus ipilimumab. The receptors were sampled from a human donor with non-small cell lung cancer that progressed on radiotherapy plus ipilimumab. The conserved cysteine and the conserved F or W are not part of the CDR3 here.

j_call	v_call	cdr3_aa
TRBJ1-2	TRBV6-5	ASSGGTVRGYT
TRBJ1-6	TRBV6-5	ASSYTREVGISPLH
TRBJ1-2	TRBV30	AWSVRAGLWVNGYT
TRBJ1-2	TRBV19	ASRTGNYGYT
TRBJ1-4	TRBV18	ASSTRGADEKLF
TRBJ1-2	TRBV30	AWTPSGYTNYGYT
TRBJ2-7	TRBV5-1	ASSPNPSTAGAGYEQY
TRBJ2-1	TRBV7-2	ASSLGEGQF
TRBJ2-3	TRBV5-1	ASSPGHSGTDTQY
TRBJ2-1	TRBV15	ATRERGAYNEQF
TRBJ2-3	TRBV6-5	ASSFSRLAVTDTQY
TRBJ1-2	TRBV25-1	ASRGTGLHYGYT
TRBJ2-3	TRBV19	ASSMGQFTDTQY
TRBJ2-7	TRBV10-3	AIGREAMYEQY
TRBJ2-1	TRBV10-3	AISRDSAYNEQF
TRBJ2-2	TRBV5-1	ASSMGQGVSTGELF
TRBJ1-5	TRBV5-6	ASSLGLPGNQPQH
TRBJ2-3	TRBV28	ASSLILAAGTDTQY
TRBJ2-7	TRBV18	ASSLGQPYEQY
TRBJ2-3	TRBV2	ASSEGTGVTDTQY
TRBJ2-2	TRBV18	ASSPYGQGARTGELF
TRBJ1-2	TRBV28	ASSRDGNYGYT
TRBJ2-1	TRBV4-1	ASSQGPGNEQF
TRBJ2-1	TRBV7-2	ASSLGAAVNEQF
-	TRBV4-3	ASSQEEGYEQY
TRBJ1-5	TRBV6-5	ASSYTKGDQPQH
TRBJ1-1	TRBV6-4	ASSPQGFGTEAF
TRBJ1-6	TRBV4-3	ASSRQGDNSPLH
TRBJ2-3	TRBV6-1	ASSPNTDTQY
TRBJ2-6	TRBV5-8	ASGGGVSSGANVLT
TRBJ1-5	TRBV6-5	ASSSRTGNQPQH
TRBJ1-5	TRBV5-1	ASSLGGKNQPQH
TRBJ1-4	TRBV7-9	ASSLGGAGEKLF
TRBJ2-7	TRBV27	ASSLAGPYEQY
TRBJ1-4	TRBV29-1	SVRGPNEKLF
TRBJ2-7	TRBV7-2	ASSLVFPGQGVWSYEQY
TRBJ2-3	TRBV2	ASSDPRFADTQY
TRBJ2-1	TRBV19	ASSRLAGMYNEQF
TRBJ2-4	TRBV4-3	ASSQVGQEYIQY
TRBJ2-1	TRBV29-1	SVVAAGGRIYNEQF
TRBJ1-4	TRBV9	ASSVAFGQGTEKLF
TRBJ1-2	TRBV27	ASSPMTGANYGYT